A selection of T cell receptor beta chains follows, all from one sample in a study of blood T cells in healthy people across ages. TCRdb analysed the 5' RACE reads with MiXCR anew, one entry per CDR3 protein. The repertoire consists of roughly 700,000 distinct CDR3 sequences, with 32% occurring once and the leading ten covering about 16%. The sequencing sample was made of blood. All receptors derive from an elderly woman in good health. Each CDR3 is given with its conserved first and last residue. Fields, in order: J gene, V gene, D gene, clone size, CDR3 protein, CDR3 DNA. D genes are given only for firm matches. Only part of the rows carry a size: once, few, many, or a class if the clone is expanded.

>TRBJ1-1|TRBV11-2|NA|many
CASSPQGLDEAFF
TGTGCCAGCAGCCCACAGGGATTGGACGAAGCTTTCTTT
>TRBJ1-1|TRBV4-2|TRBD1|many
CASSPWTGQLAGAFF
TGTGCCAGCAGCCCTTGGACAGGTCAACTTGCGGGAGCTTTCTTT
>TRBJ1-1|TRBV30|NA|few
CAWNFYGGNTEAFF
TGTGCCTGGAATTTTTACGGTGGGAACACTGAAGCTTTCTTT
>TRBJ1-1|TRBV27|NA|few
CASVGGRGTEAFF
TGTGCCAGCGTAGGTGGTCGGGGCACTGAAGCTTTCTTT
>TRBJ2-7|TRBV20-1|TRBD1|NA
CSAPRTGDEQYF
TGCAGTGCACCCCGGACAGGGGACGAGCAGTACTTC
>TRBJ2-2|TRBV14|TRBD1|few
CASSPLTGVETGELFF
TGTGCCAGCAGCCCGCTGACAGGGGTAGAGACCGGGGAGCTGTTTTTT
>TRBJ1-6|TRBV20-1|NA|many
CSARGIPGQSNSPLHF
TGCAGTGCTAGAGGCATCCCAGGACAGTCTAATTCACCCCTCCACTTT
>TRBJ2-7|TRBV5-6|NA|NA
CASSLDTGTGEQYF
TGTGCCAGCAGCTTGGATACAGGGACCGGCGAGCAGTACTTC
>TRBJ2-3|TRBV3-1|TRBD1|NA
CASSPQFSTGVDTQYF
TGTGCCAGCAGTCCACAATTTTCTACAGGGGTAGATACGCAGTATTTT
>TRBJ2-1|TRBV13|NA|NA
CASSLIGVVSYNEQFF
TGTGCCAGCAGCTTGATCGGCGTCGTATCCTACAATGAGCAGTTCTTC
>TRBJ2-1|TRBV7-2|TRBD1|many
CASSPSDRGPYNEQFF
TGTGCCAGCAGCCCCTCGGACAGGGGACCCTACAATGAGCAGTTCTTC
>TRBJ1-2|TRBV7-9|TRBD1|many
CASSSTYRDRGGNYGYTF
TGTGCCAGCAGCTCGACTTACCGGGACAGGGGGGGGAACTATGGCTACACCTTC
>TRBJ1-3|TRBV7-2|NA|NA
CASSYDGGSGNIIYF
TGTGCCAGCAGCTATGACGGCGGCTCTGGAAACATCATATATTTT
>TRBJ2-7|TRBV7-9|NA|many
CASTNEAGREQYF
TGTGCCAGCACCAACGAGGCGGGGAGGGAGCAGTACTTC
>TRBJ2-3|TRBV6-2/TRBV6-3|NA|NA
CTSTYPGGASTDTQYF
TGTACCAGCACTTATCCTGGCGGGGCTAGCACAGATACGCAGTATTTT
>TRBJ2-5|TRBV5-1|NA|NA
CASSLAQQETQYF
TGCGCCAGCAGCTTGGCTCAACAAGAGACCCAGTACTTC
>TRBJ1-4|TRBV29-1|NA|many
CSVGNNEKLFF
TGCAGCGTTGGCAATAATGAAAAACTGTTTTTT
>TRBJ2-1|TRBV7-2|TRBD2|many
CASSLGIGGGGPGEQFF
TGTGCCAGCAGCTTAGGGATAGGCGGGGGGGGCCCCGGTGAGCAGTTCTTC
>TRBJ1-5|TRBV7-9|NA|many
CASSTDGGKPQHF
TGTGCCAGCAGCACCGATGGTGGGAAGCCCCAGCATTTT
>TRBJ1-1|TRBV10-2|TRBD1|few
CASSDPSGGTEAFF
TGCGCCAGCAGTGACCCATCAGGGGGGACTGAAGCTTTCTTT
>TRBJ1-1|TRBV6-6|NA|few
CASRPMQTNTEAFF
TGTGCCAGCAGGCCGATGCAAACAAACACTGAAGCTTTCTTT
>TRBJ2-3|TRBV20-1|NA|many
CSARVGLTDTQYF
TGCAGTGCTAGAGTAGGGTTAACAGATACGCAGTATTTT
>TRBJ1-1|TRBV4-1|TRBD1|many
CASSQAGQGAGEAFF
TGCGCCAGCAGCCAAGCCGGACAGGGGGCGGGTGAAGCTTTCTTT
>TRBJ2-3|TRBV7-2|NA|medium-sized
CASSIGRLDRTDTQYF
TGTGCCAGCAGCATAGGGCGGCTAGACCGCACAGATACGCAGTATTTT
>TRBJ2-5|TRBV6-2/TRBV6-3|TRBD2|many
CASTRSGVRGTQYF
TGTGCCAGCACTCGAAGCGGGGTCCGTGGGACCCAGTACTTC
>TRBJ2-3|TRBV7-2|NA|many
CASSLNEIAQYF
TGTGCCAGCAGCTTAAACGAGATTGCGCAGTATTTT
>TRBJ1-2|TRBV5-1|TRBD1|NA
CASSLGDLKGAYYGYTF
TGCGCCAGCAGCTTGGGGGATTTGAAGGGGGCATACTATGGCTACACCTTC
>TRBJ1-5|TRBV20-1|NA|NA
CSAREGDQPQHF
TGCAGTGCGAGGGAGGGGGATCAGCCCCAGCATTTT
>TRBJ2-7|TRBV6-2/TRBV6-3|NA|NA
CASSFLLTGPEQYF
TGTGCCAGCAGTTTCCTCTTAACAGGACCAGAGCAGTACTTC
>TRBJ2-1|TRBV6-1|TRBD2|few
CVSSERGYNEQFF
TGTGTCAGCAGTGAGCGGGGTTACAATGAGCAGTTCTTC
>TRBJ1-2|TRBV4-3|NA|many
CASSQVIGVGYTF
TGCGCCAGCAGCCAAGTAATAGGGGTAGGCTACACCTTC
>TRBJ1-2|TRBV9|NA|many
CASSVGATHYGYTF
TGTGCCAGCAGCGTAGGGGCCACGCACTATGGCTACACCTTC
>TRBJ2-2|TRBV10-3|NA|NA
CAIRGTSSGELFF
TGTGCCATCAGAGGGACCTCATCCGGGGAGCTGTTTTTT
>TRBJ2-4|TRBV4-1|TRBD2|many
CASSPGGLAGNIQYF
TGCGCCAGCAGCCCCGGTGGGCTAGCGGGAAACATTCAGTACTTC
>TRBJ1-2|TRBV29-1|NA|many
CSVEAQNYGYTF
TGCAGCGTTGAGGCGCAGAACTATGGCTACACCTTC
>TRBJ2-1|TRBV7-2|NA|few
CASSSTSSEQFF
TGTGCCAGCAGCTCTACTAGCAGTGAGCAGTTCTTC
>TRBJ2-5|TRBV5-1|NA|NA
CASQRQNQETQYF
TGCGCCAGCCAAAGACAGAACCAAGAGACCCAGTACTTC
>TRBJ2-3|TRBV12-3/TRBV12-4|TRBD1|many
CASSLTGDSTDTQYF
TGTGCCAGCAGCCTGACAGGGGACAGCACAGATACGCAGTATTTT
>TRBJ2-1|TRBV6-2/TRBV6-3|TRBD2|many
CAMPGTSVYNEQFF
TGTGCCATGCCCGGGACTAGCGTGTACAATGAGCAGTTCTTC
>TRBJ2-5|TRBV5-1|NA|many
CASYVLPSGQETQYF
TGCGCCAGCTACGTTCTACCTTCAGGACAAGAGACCCAGTACTTC